Presented here are 30 T cell receptor beta chains from one specimen sequenced in a study of shared clonotypes between healthy human individuals. Only in-frame clones appear in the TCRdb table, and some are missing; sequencing was by immunoSEQ multiplex PCR. The repertoire includes around 200,000 clones, about 93% of them detected once, and around 0.072% sits in the top ten. The sample taken for sequencing was naive CD4+ T cells sorted from blood. As to subset: CD45RA+ positively selected. These receptors came from a woman aged 25 to 39 in good health.

V usage is TRBV2 and J usage is TRBJ1-5; D is perhaps TRBD1 (6 bases). Trimming removed 2 bases from V and 0 bases from J, with 11 bases in between. CDR1 and CDR2 (germline): SNHLY, FYNNEI. The CDR3 sequence is 16 residues long. The CDR3 here is CASSEWGANSNQPQHF. CDR3 in DNA: TGTGCCAGCAGTGAATGGGGGGCTAATAGCAATCAGCCCCAGCATTTT. The full variable domain, completed using reference TRBV2 and TRBJ1-5, is EPEVTQTPSHQVTQMGQEVILRCVPISNHLYFYWYRQILGQKVEFLVSFYNNEISEKSEIFDDQFSVERPDGSNFTLKIRSTKLEDSAMYFCASSEWGANSNQPQHFGDGTRLSIL.

The J gene is TRBJ1-2, the V gene TRBV4-2; a possible D gene is TRBD1 (5 bases). Per germline, CDR1 LGHNA and CDR2 YNFKEQ. Between the trimmed V and J ends, which lost 0 bases and 0 bases, there was a span of 14 bases. The CDR3 is 17 residues long. The chain's CDR3 is CASSQEWGGEANYGYTF. In nucleotides, the CDR3 is TGTGCCAGCAGCCAAGAATGGGGAGGGGAGGCTAACTATGGCTACACCTTC.

This chain uses TRBV29-1 with TRBJ2-7; 8 bases match TRBD1. The CDR3 length is 13 residues. CDR1 is SQVTM, CDR2 ANQGSEA, per germline. With V trimmed by 8 bases and J by 3 bases, 9 bases remained unmatched. CDR3 coding DNA: TGCAGCTTTTCAGGGGGCCCAAACTACGAGCAGTACTTC. Protein: CSFSGGPNYEQYF.

The chain is built from TRBV7-9 and TRBJ2-5, with D perhaps TRBD1 or TRBD2 (5 bases each). The J call is in doubt because the DNA end fits TRBJ2-7 better. The CDR3 length is 13 residues. CDR1 is SEHNR, CDR2 FQNEAQ, per germline (reference sequence). CDR3 amino acids: CASSPGRLYEQYF. CDR3 coding DNA: TGTGCCAGCAGCCCGGGGCGACTCTACGAGCAGTACTTC.

This chain uses TRBV27 with TRBJ2-5; D is tentatively TRBD1 or TRBD2 (5 bases each). This CDR3 contains 14 residues. Germline lookup yields CDR1 MNHEY and CDR2 SMNVEV (reference sequence). V dropped 4 bases and J dropped 7 bases, with 16 bases sitting between them. This CDR3 is CASSSGTPLGTQYF. CDR3 nucleotides: TGTGCCAGCAGTTCCGGGACCCCATTGGGGACCCAGTACTTC.

The chain recombines TRBV27 with TRBJ2-6; D ambiguous. The V gene lost 3 bases and the J gene lost 5 bases, with 20 bases spanning the gap. Germline V gene data show CDR1 as MNHEY and CDR2 as SMNVEV (reference sequence). This CDR3 spans 18 amino acids. CDR3 loop: CASSFYHWLQSRANVLTF. The CDR3 region has the DNA TGTGCCAGCAGTTTCTACCACTGGCTACAAAGTCGGGCCAACGTCCTGACTTTC.

J is TRBJ2-5 and V is TRBV4-2; D is undetermined. The DNA end is more similar to TRBJ2-7, so the J call may be wrong. CDR3 length equals 16 residues. CDR1 is LGHNA and CDR2 is YNFKEQ in the germline V gene. CDR3 region: CASSQDLTHLFYEQYF. In DNA form, the CDR3 reads TGTGCCAGCAGCCAAGATCTGACCCACCTCTTCTACGAGCAGTACTTC.

The chain links TRBV15 to TRBJ2-1; tentative D call: TRBD1 (5 bases). With 3 bases removed from V and 1 base from J, the gap between germline ends came to 10 bases. The CDR3 loop spans 15 amino acids. Germline-derived CDR1 and CDR2 are LNHNV and YYDKDF (reference sequence). CDR3 sequence: CATSSLRGSYNEQFF. Here the CDR3 DNA reads TGTGCCACCAGCAGCCTAAGGGGATCCTACAATGAGCAGTTCTTC.

The chain uses TRBV4-2 and TRBJ2-5, with 7 bases fitting TRBD2. TRBJ2-7 matches the DNA end more closely, so the J call is doubtful. Germline CDR1 reads LGHNA; CDR2 reads YNFKEQ. CDR3 length equals 18 residues. CDR3 sequence: CASSQEAILSGPPDEQYF. The CDR3 DNA follows: TGTGCCAGCAGCCAAGAGGCCATTCTTAGCGGGCCGCCTGACGAGCAGTACTTC.

This chain uses TRBV28 with TRBJ2-7, with 9 bases identical to TRBD2. This CDR3 comprises 16 residues. Trimming at V came to 5 bases and at J to 2 bases, leaving 10 bases not matched to a gene. CDR1 is MDHEN and CDR2 is SYDVKM in the germline V gene. CDR3 sequence: CASSPSGTPGAYEQYF. In nucleotides, the CDR3 is TGTGCCAGCAGTCCTAGCGGGACGCCTGGGGCCTACGAGCAGTACTTC.

The genes are TRBV21-1 and TRBJ2-3; the table names TRBD2, a call not compared with the DNA. TRBV21-1 is a documented pseudogene. The CDR3 has 15 residues. For the CDR3, the DNA is TGTGCCAGCAGCACCCTTCCCCTAGCGGAGCCTACGCAGTATTTT. Protein sequence: CASSTLPLAEPTQYF.

V gene TRBV18 combines with J gene TRBJ1-2; 9 bases line up with TRBD1. The length of the CDR3 is 16 residues. V shed 3 bases, J shed 5 bases, and the junction held 10 bases outside the gene matches. CDR1 is KGHSH, CDR2 LQKENI, per germline. This CDR3 is CASSPPGTGNEYGYTF. The CDR3 coding sequence is TGTGCCAGCTCACCGCCTGGGACAGGGAATGAGTATGGCTACACCTTC.

The CDR3 DNA follows: TGCGCCAGCTCTCCGGGACAGGGGAACTACAATGAGCAGTTCTTC. This sequence encodes CASSPGQGNYNEQFF. The rearrangement uses TRBV5-1 and TRBJ2-1, with 10 positions matching TRBD1. From germline, CDR1 is SGHRS and CDR2 YFSETQ. The V segment lost 7 bases and the J segment 3 bases; nucleotides outside the gene matches: 7. The CDR3 sequence is 15 residues long.

The CDR3 loop is CASNSGQTYEQYF. The CDR3 DNA is TGTGCCAGCAACTCGGGACAAACCTACGAGCAGTACTTC. The chain has TRBV28 and TRBJ2-7; TRBD1 might be the D (6 bases). Germline assignment: CDR1 MDHEN and CDR2 SYDVKM. V gave up 7 bases and J gave up 2 bases, with 12 bases separating them. This CDR3 comprises 13 residues.

The V gene is TRBV18, the J gene TRBJ2-7; no definite D call. CDR3 size: 14 residues. Germline V gene lookup returns CDR1 KGHSH and CDR2 LQKENI. The V end was cut by 2 bases, the J end by 5 bases, with 13 bases between. CDR3 nucleotides: TGTGCCAGCTCACCAATTCAGACTCACGACGAGCAGTACTTC. Encoded protein: CASSPIQTHDEQYF.

V usage is TRBV7-8 and J usage is TRBJ2-5, with 10 positions matching TRBD2. The DNA end favors TRBJ2-7, so the J call may be wrong. The CDR3 is 15 residues long. Germline V gives CDR1 SGHVS, CDR2 FQNEAQ. CDR3 sequence reads: CASSYELAGVYEQYF. The CDR3 nucleotides are TGTGCCAGCAGCTACGAGCTAGCGGGAGTCTACGAGCAGTACTTC.

As for this clone: Other DNA sequences in the same sample also yield this CDR3. This chain uses TRBV5-1 with TRBJ2-1; 12 positions agree with TRBD2. Germline V gene data show CDR1 as SGHRS and CDR2 as YFSETQ. V lost 2 bases and J lost 6; bases outside the gene matches: 3. The CDR3 is 15 amino acids. The CDR3 loop is CASSLLAGGGNEQFF. The DNA of the CDR3 is TGCGCCAGCAGCTTACTAGCGGGAGGCGGCAATGAGCAGTTCTTC.

The genes are TRBV25-1 and TRBJ2-1; D is unclear. Per the germline V gene, CDR1 is MGHDK and CDR2 is SYGVNS. V lost 5 bases, J lost 1 base, and 0 bases lay in between. The CDR3 totals 11 residues. The CDR3 sequence is CASSSYNEQFF. The DNA of the CDR3 is TGTGCCAGCAGTTCCTACAATGAGCAGTTCTTC.

The chain has TRBV30 and TRBJ2-2; D is possibly TRBD1 (5 bases). The CDR3 spans 14 residues. V lost 3 bases to trimming and J lost 4 bases, with 12 bases between them. The V gene's germline CDR1 is GTSNPN and CDR2 SVGIG (reference sequence). The CDR3 nucleotides read TGTGCCTGGAGGAGACAGACTCCCACCGGGGAGCTGTTTTTT. Translating gives CAWRRQTPTGELFF.

The chain has TRBV5-1 and TRBJ1-1; 9 bases are shared with TRBD1. With V trimmed by 0 bases and J by 10 bases, 4 bases remained unmatched. CDR3 length equals 13 residues. The germline V gene encodes CDR1 SGHRS and CDR2 YFSETQ. The CDR3: CASSLGGQGAAFF. The CDR3 region has the DNA TGCGCCAGCAGCTTGGGGGGACAGGGAGCAGCTTTCTTT.

This chain joins TRBV2 and TRBJ2-7; TRBD2 might be the D (6 bases). The germline CDR1 and CDR2 sequences are SNHLY and FYNNEI. V lost 6 bases and J 2 bases, leaving 20 bases between the germline ends. The CDR3 is 16 amino acids. The CDR3 reads CASRFGGTGGTYEQYF. The CDR3 bases are TGTGCCAGCAGGTTTGGAGGGACTGGAGGAACCTACGAGCAGTACTTC.

This rearrangement joins TRBV28 to TRBJ1-5; 9 bases are a match to TRBD1. The CDR3 contains 15 residues. Germline CDR1 is MDHEN and CDR2 is SYDVKM. Trimming cost V 2 bases and J 5 bases; bases outside gene matches: 4. The CDR3 region is CASSLSGQGYQPQHF. The CDR3, as DNA: TGTGCCAGCAGTTTAAGTGGACAGGGGTATCAGCCCCAGCATTTT.

This clone was counted once. This chain connects TRBV27 to TRBJ1-1; the match to TRBD1 covers 7 bases. Germline V gene lookup returns CDR1 MNHEY and CDR2 SMNVEV (reference sequence). Losses at the gene ends were 8 bases for V and 3 bases for J; bases not matched to a gene: 9. The CDR3 consists of 14 residues. CDR3 loop: CASGGTASYTEAFF. CDR3 nucleotide sequence: TGTGCCAGCGGAGGGACAGCGTCCTACACTGAAGCTTTCTTT.

The CDR3 loop reads CASTRSYEQYF. The CDR3 region has the DNA TGTGCCAGCACCAGGTCCTACGAGCAGTACTTC. The rearrangement links TRBV28 to TRBJ2-7; D gene ambiguous. Germline CDR1 MDHEN, CDR2 SYDVKM. The V end was cut by 7 bases, the J end by 1 base, with 5 bases between. This CDR3 spans 11 amino acids.

The V gene is TRBV7-2, the J gene TRBJ2-7; 7 bases map to TRBD1. The CDR3 loop spans 15 amino acids. Trimming at V came to 5 bases and at J to 2 bases, leaving 9 bases not matched to a gene. Germline CDR1 and CDR2: SGHTA and FQGNSA. The CDR3 region is CASSQGTVPAYEQYF. CDR3 DNA: TGTGCCAGCAGCCAAGGGACAGTCCCTGCCTACGAGCAGTACTTC.

This sequence joins TRBV27 and TRBJ2-7, with TRBD1 as a possible D gene (5 bases). This CDR3 region has 15 residues. Germline CDR1 MNHEY, CDR2 SMNVEV (reference sequence). Trimming cost V 1 base and J 2 bases, with 12 bases left between them. CDR3 in DNA: TGTGCCAGCAGTTTATACCGCCAGGGAACCTACGAGCAGTACTTC. Residues: CASSLYRQGTYEQYF.

Only one count was recorded for this clone. The gene calls are TRBV4-1 and TRBJ2-7, with 8 bases matching TRBD1. Germline CDR1 and CDR2: MGHRA and YSYEKL. Losses at the gene ends were 1 base for V and 2 bases for J; bases not matched to a gene: 7. This CDR3 comprises 16 residues. CDR3 sequence (DNA): TGCGCCAGCAGCCAAGCCCGGACAGGGCTAACCTACGAGCAGTACTTC. Encoded protein: CASSQARTGLTYEQYF.

On this clone: The junction departs from germline at one end; a sequencing error may be responsible. This rearrangement joins TRBV18 to TRBJ2-1, with TRBD1 identical over 9 bases. The CDR3 extends over 14 amino acids. From germline, CDR1 is KGHSH and CDR2 LQKENI. CDR3 sequence (DNA): TGTGCCAGCTCCCCACGGACAGGGGAAAATGAGCAGTTCTTC. Residues: CASSPRTGENEQFF. The full variable domain, its missing parts supplied by reference TRBV18 and TRBJ2-1, is NAGVMQNPRHLVRRRGQEARLRCSPMKGHSHVYWYRQLPEEGLKFMVYLQKENIIDESGMPKERFSAEFPKEGPSILRIQQVVRGDSAAYFCASSPRTGENEQFFGPGTRLTVL.

CDR3 nucleotide sequence: TGTGCCAGCAGTTTCCAGAGAGAGGATCAGCCCCAGCATTTT. Protein product: CASSFQREDQPQHF. The genes are TRBV28 and TRBJ1-5; D remains ambiguous. This CDR3 is built from 14 residues. Germline V gives CDR1 MDHEN, CDR2 SYDVKM. Between the trimmed V and J ends, which lost 3 bases and 5 bases, there was a span of 11 bases.

This CDR3 is CASSPPGQYSNQPQHF. CDR3 DNA: TGTGCCAGCAGTCCCCCGGGACAGTATAGCAATCAGCCCCAGCATTTT. V usage is TRBV28 and J usage is TRBJ1-5; 7 positions match TRBD1. The CDR3 is 16 residues long. Germline CDR1 and CDR2: MDHEN and SYDVKM. With 5 bases clipped from V and 0 bases from J, the junction kept 7 bases outside the gene matches.